A selection of T cell receptor beta chains follows, all from one sample in a study of blood T cell repertoires in COVID-19. Some clones are missing from TCRdb's copy, which holds only in-frame ones; the method was immunoSEQ multiplex PCR. Of roughly 67,000 clones in the sample, approximately 95% were seen once. Sequenced material: peripheral blood. These receptors were collected from a man aged 65-85 years with active COVID-19. Both conserved end residues are trimmed from each CDR3.

TRBV3-1/TRBV3-2	TRBJ2-2	ASSQERGGISTGELF
TRBV28	TRBJ1-1	ASSLIRWRGTEAF
TRBV19	TRBJ2-3	ASGFTGTANTDTQY
TRBV3-1/TRBV3-2	TRBJ2-5	ASRNTGTGGETQY
TRBV19	TRBJ2-1	ASSTRGLAGANEQF
TRBV6-5	TRBJ2-7	ASSSSSTGGHEQY
TRBV2	TRBJ2-3	ASIIRGASTDTQY
TRBV6-1	TRBJ1-3	ASSESSYGGAGNTIY
TRBV19	TRBJ1-2	ASSPSDRGLANYGYT
TRBV12-5	TRBJ1-5	ASGLDRGRNQPQH
TRBV7-3	TRBJ2-5	ASSIGAGWETQY
TRBV5-5	TRBJ2-3	ASSRPGLAGQDTQY
TRBV25-1	TRBJ2-5	ASSAPLGGLETQY
TRBV9	TRBJ1-6	ASSVGGGNNSPLH
TRBV15	TRBJ1-5	ATSRDPGGLTGLPNQPQH
TRBV7-2	TRBJ1-2	ASSSARVYGYT
TRBV19	TRBJ1-6	ASRTGEFSYNSPLH
TRBV4-1	TRBJ2-2	ASSQGLAGTGELF
TRBV4-1	TRBJ2-7	ASSRATSGASPYEQY
TRBV7-9	TRBJ1-2	ASSPDTGGISDGYGYT
TRBV19	TRBJ1-2	ASRTPGQGNLRGYT
TRBV5-1	TRBJ2-3	ASSPTSGGGTDTQY
TRBV5-1	TRBJ2-5	ASSRKTGGQGETQY
TRBV6-4	TRBJ2-1	ASSVQGASNEQF
TRBV12-3/TRBV12-4	TRBJ2-5	ASSVTGEETQY
TRBV10-2	TRBJ1-3	ASSDLQDRGRPSGNTIY
TRBV19	TRBJ1-3	ASSSIASGNTIY
TRBV7-2	TRBJ1-5	ASSSDSGANQPQH
TRBV6-5	TRBJ2-7	ASIGDRVHEQY
TRBV5-1	TRBJ2-1	ASSLGQGADEQF
TRBV19	TRBJ1-5	ASSIAGGQPQH
TRBV19	TRBJ2-7	ASSLQGGYEQY
TRBV13	TRBJ2-3	ASSHWTSGNTDTQY
TRBV27	TRBJ1-2	ASRPSQGTGNFYGYT
TRBV6-1	TRBJ1-1	ASSEAGGTEAF
TRBV5-4	TRBJ2-3	ASSLGAGAEEDTQY
TRBV5-6	TRBJ2-6	ASSKGQGSGANVLT